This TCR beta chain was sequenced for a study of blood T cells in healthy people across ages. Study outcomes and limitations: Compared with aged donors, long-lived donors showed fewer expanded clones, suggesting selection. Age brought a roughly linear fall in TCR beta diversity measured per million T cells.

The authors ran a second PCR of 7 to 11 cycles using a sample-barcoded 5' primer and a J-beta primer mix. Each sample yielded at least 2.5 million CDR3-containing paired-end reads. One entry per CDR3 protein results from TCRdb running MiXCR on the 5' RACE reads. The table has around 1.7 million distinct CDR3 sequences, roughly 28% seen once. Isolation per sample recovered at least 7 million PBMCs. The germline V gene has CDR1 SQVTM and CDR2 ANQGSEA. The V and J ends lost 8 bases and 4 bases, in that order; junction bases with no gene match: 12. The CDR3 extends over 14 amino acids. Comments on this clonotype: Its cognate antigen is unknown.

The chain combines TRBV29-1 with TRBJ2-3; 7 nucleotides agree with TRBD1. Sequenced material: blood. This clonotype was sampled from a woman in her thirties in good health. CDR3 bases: TGCAGCACTGACCTGGGACAGAGCGCAGATACGCAGTATTTT. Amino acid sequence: CSTDLGQSADTQYF.